The 29 T cell receptor beta chains in this list originate from one sample, sequenced in a study of early T cells in non-severe SARS-CoV-2 infection. TCRdb redid the calling of the 5' RACE reads with MiXCR, one entry per CDR3 protein. Counted here are 55,000 to 75,000 distinct CDR3 sequences, approximately 10% occurring once; the ten biggest clones make up around 6.4%. The sample comprised whole blood. The receptors come from an adult who was a healthcare worker with PCR-confirmed SARS-CoV-2 infection or an uninfected control (not recorded which).

The chain carries TRBV7-2 and TRBJ2-5, with TRBD1 as a possible D gene (6 bases). The germline V gene encodes CDR1 SGHTA and CDR2 FQGNSA. The CDR3 runs 15 residues. Trimming removed 6 bases at V and 1 base at J, with 15 bases between. The CDR3 nucleotides are TGTGCCAGCAGGACACAGGGACACTCCCAAGAGACCCAGTACTTC. This sequence encodes CASRTQGHSQETQYF.

The chain uses TRBV11-2 and TRBJ2-1, with TRBD2 identical over 13 bases. CDR3 length equals 16 residues. The V gene's germline CDR1 is SGHAT and CDR2 FQNNGV. The V segment lost 5 bases and the J segment 4 bases; nucleotides outside the gene matches: 5. CDR3 sequence reads: CASSRRGLAGYNEQFF. CDR3 nucleotides: TGTGCCAGCAGCCGACGGGGACTAGCGGGGTACAATGAGCAGTTCTTC.

This clonotype was seen at least ten times. The rearrangement joins TRBV28 to TRBJ2-1, with D possibly TRBD2 on 6 matching bases. Germline CDR1 MDHEN, CDR2 SYDVKM. V was trimmed by 1 base and J by 0 bases, leaving 19 bases between them. CDR3 length: 19 residues. The CDR3 sequence: CASSLYGFGGPSSYNEQFF. CDR3 bases: TGTGCCAGCAGTTTATACGGCTTCGGGGGACCAAGCTCCTACAATGAGCAGTTCTTC.

This chain joins TRBV18 and TRBJ2-3; D remains ambiguous. The germline gives CDR1 KGHSH, CDR2 LQKENI. CDR3 length equals 15 residues. Trimming stripped 3 bases from V and 1 base from J, with 11 bases between. The CDR3 reads CASSPAGPGTDTQYF. DNA for the CDR3: TGTGCCAGCTCACCGGCTGGGCCCGGCACAGATACGCAGTATTTT.

This clonotype was detected many times. This chain connects TRBV28 to TRBJ2-1; 15 nucleotides line up with TRBD2. The CDR3 is made up of 20 amino acids. The trim removed 1 base at V and 8 bases at J, leaving 15 bases unmatched. The germline gives CDR1 MDHEN, CDR2 SYDVKM. In DNA form, the CDR3 reads TGTGCCAGCAGTTTATTCCTTCGGACTAGCGGGAGGGCCCGGTTATATGAGCAGTTCTTC. Translating gives CASSLFLRTSGRARLYEQFF. The whole variable domain, remainder taken from reference TRBV28 and TRBJ2-1, is DVKVTQSSRYLVKRTGEKVFLECVQDMDHENMFWYRQDPGLGLRLIYFSYDVKMKEKGDIPEGYSVSREKKERFSLILESASTNQTSMYLCASSLFLRTSGRARLYEQFFGPGTRLTVL.

V and J are TRBV20-1 and TRBJ1-4; D gene unclear. Trimming removed 5 bases at V and 7 bases at J, with 8 bases between. Germline V lookup: CDR1 DFQATT, CDR2 SNEGSKA (reference sequence). The CDR3 is made up of 11 amino acids. The CDR3 reads CSAVLGEKLFF. The CDR3 coding sequence is TGCAGTGCTGTTTTGGGTGAAAAACTGTTTTTT.

This clonotype showed up just a few times. V usage is TRBV9 and J usage is TRBJ2-3; D not resolved. Germline V lookup: CDR1 SGDLS, CDR2 YYNGEE. The CDR3 consists of 15 residues. V lost 0 bases, J lost 1 base, and 9 bases lay in between. CDR3 in amino acids: CASSVGDWGTDTQYF. The CDR3 DNA reads as TGTGCCAGCAGCGTAGGGGATTGGGGCACAGATACGCAGTATTTT.

This clonotype was seen many times. This chain links TRBV12-3 or TRBV12-4 with TRBJ1-2; D is undetermined. V lost 2 bases to trimming and J lost 4 bases, with 5 bases between them. The CDR3 totals 12 residues. The CDR3 bases are TGTGCCAGCAGTTTACCGGCCTATGGCTACACCTTC. Encoded protein: CASSLPAYGYTF.

The genes are TRBV7-8 and TRBJ2-5; D assignment may be TRBD1 or TRBD2 (5 bases each). The CDR3 is 15 residues long. Trimming removed 4 bases at V and 4 bases at J, with 16 bases between. Germline V lookup: CDR1 SGHVS, CDR2 FQNEAQ. CDR3 sequence: CASSYPGPNRETQYF. CDR3 sequence (DNA): TGTGCCAGCAGCTACCCGGGACCTAACAGAGAGACCCAGTACTTC.

This clonotype was detected only a few times. The genes are TRBV28 and TRBJ2-7; D is unresolved. The CDR3 runs 14 residues. Trimming removed 3 bases at V and 6 bases at J, with 15 bases between. Germline values: CDR1 MDHEN, CDR2 SYDVKM. CDR3 region: CASSLDQLYGEQYF. In DNA form, the CDR3 reads TGTGCCAGCAGTTTGGACCAGTTATACGGCGAGCAGTACTTC.

The gene calls are TRBV28 and TRBJ2-7, with TRBD1 matching over 11 bases. V trimming: 7 bases; J trimming: 6 bases; junction bases outside the gene matches: 8. Germline V gene sequence: CDR1 MDHEN, CDR2 SYDVKM. The CDR3 loop spans 14 amino acids. CDR3 sequence: CASTPSGTGGEQYF. CDR3 DNA: TGTGCCAGCACCCCTTCCGGGACAGGGGGCGAGCAGTACTTC.

The chain carries TRBV11-2 and TRBJ2-2, with unresolved D. V lost 5 bases and J lost 6, with 19 bases in between. The length of the CDR3 is 16 residues. The V gene's germline CDR1 is SGHAT and CDR2 FQNNGV. The CDR3 protein is CASSPLRISVPGELFF. The CDR3 DNA follows: TGTGCCAGCAGCCCTCTCCGGATCTCCGTCCCCGGGGAGCTGTTTTTT.

At least ten counts were recorded for this clonotype. The genes are TRBV12-3 or TRBV12-4 and TRBJ2-2, with 7 bases aligning to TRBD2. The CDR3 has 12 residues. The trim removed 6 bases at V and 6 bases at J, leaving 1 base unmatched. The DNA of the CDR3 is TGTGCCAGCAGCCGGGAGGCCGGGGAGCTGTTTTTT. Translating it yields CASSREAGELFF.

This clonotype was observed many times. This rearrangement joins TRBV5-6 to TRBJ2-7; D ambiguous. CDR3 length: 13 amino acids. Trimming pared 1 base from V and 2 bases from J, leaving 7 bases between. Germline-derived CDR1 and CDR2 are SGHDT and YYEEEE. The CDR3 spells CASSLPYTYEQYF. CDR3 nucleotides: TGTGCCAGCAGCTTGCCATATACCTACGAGCAGTACTTC.

In DNA, the CDR3 is TGTGCCAGCAGTGAAGATCAGGGGGCAGACACTGAAGCTTTCTTT. It yields the protein CASSEDQGADTEAFF. This sequence joins TRBV6-1 and TRBJ1-1; 8 bases are a match to TRBD1. The length of the CDR3 is 15 residues. Germline CDR1 MNHNS, CDR2 SASEGT. The V and J ends lost 1 base and 3 bases, in that order; junction bases with no gene match: 4.

J is TRBJ2-7 and V is TRBV12-3 or TRBV12-4, with 7 bases fitting TRBD1. The CDR3 contains 14 residues. Trimming removed 8 bases from V and 1 base from J; junction bases left unmatched: 8. The CDR3: CASAPGTASYEQYF. The CDR3 DNA sequence: TGTGCCAGCGCCCCCGGGACAGCGTCCTACGAGCAGTACTTC.

The chain has TRBV2 and TRBJ2-5, with 8 bases lining up with TRBD2. The CDR3 has 15 residues. Per germline, CDR1 SNHLY and CDR2 FYNNEI. Losses at the gene ends were 7 bases for V and 5 bases for J; bases not matched to a gene: 12. This CDR3 is CASKASGSFRETQYF. The CDR3 DNA sequence: TGTGCCAGCAAGGCGAGCGGGAGTTTTCGGGAGACCCAGTACTTC.

V gene TRBV28 combines with J gene TRBJ2-2; tentatively, D is TRBD2 (6 bases). The V end was cut by 6 bases, the J end by 2 bases, with 19 bases between. This CDR3 spans 17 amino acids. Germline V gene lookup returns CDR1 MDHEN and CDR2 SYDVKM. For the CDR3, the DNA is TGTGCCAGCAGCCAACAGTTTGGGACTTTAAACACCGGGGAGCTGTTTTTT. Translated, it gives CASSQQFGTLNTGELFF.

This clonotype appeared a few times. The chain links TRBV12-3 or TRBV12-4 to TRBJ2-7; either TRBD1 or TRBD2 may supply D (5 bases each). There are 14 residues in the CDR3. V was cut by 4 bases and J by 2 bases, with 12 bases left in between. The CDR3, as DNA: TGTGCCAGCAGTTCAGGGACCTTTACCTACGAGCAGTACTTC. As protein: CASSSGTFTYEQYF.

This clonotype was recorded many times. This chain uses TRBV7-2 with TRBJ2-7; TRBD2 matches at 12 bases. Germline CDR1 SGHTA, CDR2 FQGNSA. The CDR3 runs to 16 residues. V dropped 6 bases and J dropped 6; count of bases not matched to a gene: 12. The DNA of the CDR3 is TGTGCCAGCAGTAGACTAGCGGGAGCACCGTACGCCGAGCAGTACTTC. This sequence encodes CASSRLAGAPYAEQYF.

A few counts support this clonotype. The chain links TRBV10-2 to TRBJ2-7; possible D gene TRBD2, 6 bases. Per the germline V gene, CDR1 is WSHSY and CDR2 is SAAADI. V was cut by 2 bases and J by 5 bases, with 13 bases left in between. This CDR3 contains 14 residues. CDR3 in DNA: TGCGCCAGCAGTGAGCCCGGGAGCCCCCACGAGCAGTACTTC. Its protein product is CASSEPGSPHEQYF.

This chain connects TRBV7-9 to TRBJ2-1, with 8 bases identical to TRBD2. Losses at the gene ends were 4 bases for V and 6 bases for J; bases not matched to a gene: 5. The CDR3 contains 14 residues. CDR1 and CDR2 from the germline V gene are SEHNR and FQNEAQ (reference sequence). The CDR3 DNA follows: TGTGCCAGCAGCTCAAGCGGGAGTAGCAATGAGCAGTTCTTC. Encoded protein: CASSSSGSSNEQFF.

J is TRBJ1-2 and V is TRBV20-1; TRBD1 matches at 7 bases. The CDR3 spans 13 residues. CDR1 is DFQATT, CDR2 SNEGSKA, per germline (reference sequence). V was clipped by 6 bases and J by 4 bases; unmatched bases: 8. In nucleotides, the CDR3 is TGCAGTGCACGGACAGGCGAAGCCTATGGCTACACCTTC. Protein product: CSARTGEAYGYTF.

The chain recombines TRBV6-2 or TRBV6-3 with TRBJ2-1, with D perhaps matching TRBD2 (6 bases). CDR3 length equals 15 residues. V dropped 5 bases and J dropped 2 bases, with 13 bases sitting between them. Germline values: CDR1 MNHEY, CDR2 SVGEGT. CDR3 residues: CASSEREPTYNEQFF. CDR3 nucleotides: TGTGCCAGCAGTGAACGGGAGCCTACCTACAATGAGCAGTTCTTC.

This clonotype was seen at least ten times. The chain couples TRBV5-1 to TRBJ1-1; 10 nucleotides agree with TRBD1. Germline CDR1 is SGHRS and CDR2 is YFSETQ. V gave up 4 bases and J gave up 3 bases; unmatched junction bases: 3. The CDR3 has 14 residues. The CDR3 DNA reads as TGCGCCAGCAGCAAGGGGACAGGGGACACTGAAGCTTTCTTT. It yields the protein CASSKGTGDTEAFF.

Only a few counts were recorded for this clonotype. J is TRBJ2-7 and V is TRBV11-2, with D possibly matching TRBD2 (7 bases). The CDR3 has 17 residues. The germline V gene encodes CDR1 SGHAT and CDR2 FQNNGV. V shed 5 bases and J shed 4 bases, with 24 bases lying between them. This CDR3 reads CASSGIGGTSEKYEQYF. In nucleotides, the CDR3 is TGTGCCAGCAGCGGAATAGGGGGTACTAGCGAGAAGTACGAGCAGTACTTC. The whole variable domain, remainder taken from reference TRBV11-2 and TRBJ2-7, is EAGVAQSPRYKIIEKRQSVAFWCNPISGHATLYWYQQILGQGPKLLIQFQNNGVVDDSQLPKDRFSAERLKGVDSTLKIQPAKLEDSAVYLCASSGIGGTSEKYEQYFGPGTRLTVT.

This clonotype was recorded many times. This chain connects TRBV5-1 to TRBJ1-6; D is uncertain. Germline CDR1 and CDR2: SGHRS and YFSETQ. This CDR3 is built from 11 residues. Deletions cut 10 bases from V and 7 bases from J, with 9 bases between. This CDR3 is CAPLGNSPLHF. The CDR3 DNA reads as TGCGCCCCATTGGGGAATTCACCCCTCCACTTT. Looking up the rest from reference TRBV5-1 and TRBJ1-6 gives the full variable domain: KAGVTQTPRYLIKTRGQQVTLSCSPISGHRSVSWYQQTPGQGLQFLFEYFSETQRNKGNFPGRFSGRQFSNSRSEMNVSTLELGDSALYLCAPLGNSPLHFGNGTRLTVT.

The chain uses TRBV28 and TRBJ2-1, with D maybe TRBD1 (5 bases). Trimming shortened V by 5 bases and J by 0 bases, and 8 bases separated the two germline ends. This CDR3 has 14 amino acids. CDR1 is MDHEN and CDR2 is SYDVKM in the germline V gene. The CDR3 DNA reads as TGTGCCAGCAGTCAGGGAATCTCCTACAATGAGCAGTTCTTC. This encodes CASSQGISYNEQFF.

This clonotype has ten or more counts. The V and J genes are TRBV4-3 and TRBJ1-1; 7 nucleotides line up with TRBD1. The CDR3 sequence is 15 residues long. Germline CDR1 reads LGHNA; CDR2 reads YSLEER. Unmatched junction bases numbered 9, after V lost 3 bases and J lost 5 bases. The CDR3 is CASSQTTGRITEAFF. CDR3 coding DNA: TGCGCCAGCAGCCAGACGACAGGGAGAATTACTGAAGCTTTCTTT.